This TCR beta chain was observed in a study of CD8 T cell repertoires and HIV-1 epitope variants. Turning to the study itself: Controls were a CMV, EBV and flu peptide pool, Ebola AY9 negative control, and no-peptide well.

Measured with immunoSEQ multiplex PCR; TCRdb has only the in-frame clones, and not every one. The table shows around 4,900 clones, with roughly 70% occurring only once. On this clone itself: Its matching antigen is unknown.

CDR3 size: 13 residues. Germline CDR1 reads MDHEN; CDR2 reads SYDVKM. Trimming left V 6 bases short and J 5 bases short, with 14 bases between. The receptor's source is a male donor with HIV. The chain links TRBV28 to TRBJ2-7, with D perhaps TRBD1 (6 bases). Sequencing input: cultured CD8+ T cells derived from PBMCs. CDR3 in DNA: TGTGCCAGCAGGCGGACAGCTAGGGACGAGCAGTACTTC. Its translation is CASRRTARDEQYF.